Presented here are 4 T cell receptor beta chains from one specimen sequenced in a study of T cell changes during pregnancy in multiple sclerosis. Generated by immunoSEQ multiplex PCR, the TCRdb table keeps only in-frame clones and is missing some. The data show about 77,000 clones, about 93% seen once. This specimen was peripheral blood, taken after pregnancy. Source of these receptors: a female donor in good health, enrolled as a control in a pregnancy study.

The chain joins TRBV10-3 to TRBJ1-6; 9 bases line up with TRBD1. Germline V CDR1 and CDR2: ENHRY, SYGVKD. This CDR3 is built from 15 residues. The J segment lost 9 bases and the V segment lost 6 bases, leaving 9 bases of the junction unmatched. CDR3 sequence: CAIRRADRGISPLHF. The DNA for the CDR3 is TGTGCCATCAGGAGGGCAGACAGGGGGATTTCACCCCTCCACTTT.

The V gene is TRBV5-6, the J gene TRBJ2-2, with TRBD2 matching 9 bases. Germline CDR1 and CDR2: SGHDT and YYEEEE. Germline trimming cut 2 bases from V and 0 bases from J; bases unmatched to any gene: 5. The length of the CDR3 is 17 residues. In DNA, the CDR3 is TGTGCCAGCAGCTTTGGCGCGGGAGGGCCGAACACCGGGGAGCTGTTTTTT. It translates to CASSFGAGGPNTGELFF.

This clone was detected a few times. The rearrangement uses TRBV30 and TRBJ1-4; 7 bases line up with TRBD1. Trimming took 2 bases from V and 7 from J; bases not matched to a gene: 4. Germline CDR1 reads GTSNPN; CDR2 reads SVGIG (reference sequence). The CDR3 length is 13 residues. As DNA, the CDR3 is TGTGCCTGGAGTAGGGGGCCAGTTGAAAAACTGTTTTTT. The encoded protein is CAWSRGPVEKLFF.

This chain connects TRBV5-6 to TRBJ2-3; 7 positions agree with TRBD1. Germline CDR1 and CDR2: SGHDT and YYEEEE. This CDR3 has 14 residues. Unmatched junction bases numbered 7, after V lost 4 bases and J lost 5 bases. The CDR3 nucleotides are TGTGCCAGCAGCGCTACAGGGGCCAAAGATACGCAGTATTTT. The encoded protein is CASSATGAKDTQYF.